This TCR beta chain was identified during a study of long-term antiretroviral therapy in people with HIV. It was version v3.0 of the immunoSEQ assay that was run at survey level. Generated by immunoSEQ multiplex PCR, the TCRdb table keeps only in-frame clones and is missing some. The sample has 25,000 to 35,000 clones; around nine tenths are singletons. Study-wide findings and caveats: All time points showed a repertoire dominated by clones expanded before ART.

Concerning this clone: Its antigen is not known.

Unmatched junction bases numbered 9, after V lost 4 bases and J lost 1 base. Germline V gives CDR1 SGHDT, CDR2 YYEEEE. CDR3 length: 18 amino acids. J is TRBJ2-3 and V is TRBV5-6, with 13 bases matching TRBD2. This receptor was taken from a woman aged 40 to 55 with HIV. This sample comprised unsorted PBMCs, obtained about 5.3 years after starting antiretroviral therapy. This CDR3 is CASSPRLAGGLRTDTQYF. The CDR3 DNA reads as TGTGCCAGCAGCCCCCGACTAGCGGGAGGCCTACGCACAGATACGCAGTATTTT.